These 18 T cell receptor beta chains came from one sample sequenced in a study of blood T cell repertoires in COVID-19. Profiled with immunoSEQ multiplex PCR; TCRdb holds only in-frame clones, not every one. The repertoire holds more than 100,000 clones, 84% seen once, with nearly 4% in the top ten. The sample consisted of PBMCs or T cells enriched from blood (not recorded which). These receptors were taken from a woman aged 25-40 years who had recovered from COVID-19.

The chain joins TRBV5-1 to TRBJ2-7; D is possibly TRBD2 (6 bases). V lost 0 bases and J 0 bases, leaving 7 bases between the germline ends. CDR3 length: 14 residues. Germline CDR1 is SGHRS and CDR2 is YFSETQ. The DNA of the CDR3 is TGCGCCAGCAGCTTGGAGGGACTCTCCTACGAGCAGTACTTC. This translates into CASSLEGLSYEQYF.

The chain couples TRBV5-5 to TRBJ1-1; TRBD1 aligns across 12 bases. The V and J ends lost 6 bases and 1 base, in that order; junction bases with no gene match: 4. Germline CDR1 reads SGHKS; CDR2 reads YYEKEE (reference sequence). The CDR3 covers 15 residues. The CDR3 DNA follows: TGTGCCAGCACCGGGACAGGGGGCGCGAACACTGAAGCTTTCTTT. Its protein product is CASTGTGGANTEAFF.

On this clone: Other DNA sequences within the sample encode an identical CDR3. The chain links TRBV27 to TRBJ2-3, with D perhaps matching TRBD1 (6 bases). Per the germline V gene, CDR1 is MNHEY and CDR2 is SMNVEV (reference sequence). The germline V and J ends were trimmed by 6 bases and 4 bases, with 14 bases remaining between them. The CDR3 is 14 residues long. CDR3 DNA: TGTGCCAGCAGCCCTTTAGGGGGTCCAGATACGCAGTATTTT. It specifies CASSPLGGPDTQYF.

The rearrangement uses TRBV7-7 and TRBJ2-5, with D possibly matching TRBD2 (5 bases). The CDR3 is 15 residues long. Germline CDR1 is SSHAT and CDR2 is FNYEAQ (reference sequence). V dropped 5 bases and J dropped 4 bases, with 17 bases sitting between them. The CDR3 region has the DNA TGTGCCAGCAGCCGAGCCGGTCAGGCGGGAGAGACCCAGTACTTC. It encodes CASSRAGQAGETQYF.

The sample holds one count of this clone. V usage is TRBV6-4 and J usage is TRBJ2-1, with 11 nucleotides matching TRBD2. The length of the CDR3 is 15 residues. With V trimmed by 4 bases and J by 8 bases, 7 bases remained unmatched. The germline gives CDR1 MRHNA, CDR2 SNTAGT. The CDR3 loop reads CASSVIAGGFDEQFF. CDR3 in DNA: TGTGCCAGCAGTGTAATAGCGGGAGGGTTTGATGAGCAGTTCTTC.

The rearrangement links TRBV19 to TRBJ2-2; TRBD2 is a possible D gene (5 bases). Trimming took off 6 bases at V and 6 bases at J, with 11 bases between the two ends. Germline-derived CDR1 and CDR2 are LNHDA and SQIVND (reference sequence). This CDR3 region has 13 residues. As DNA, the CDR3 is TGTGCCAGTAGCGGGATAGGTGCCGGGGAGCTGTTTTTT. As protein: CASSGIGAGELFF. Full variable domain (outside the CDR3, taken from reference TRBV19 and TRBJ2-2): DGGITQSPKYLFRKEGQNVTLSCEQNLNHDAMYWYRQDPGQGLRLIYYSQIVNDFQKGDIAEGYSVSREKKESFPLTVTSAQKNPTAFYLCASSGIGAGELFFGEGSRLTVL.

The chain joins TRBV15 to TRBJ1-1, with D possibly being TRBD1 (5 bases). The V and J ends lost 0 bases and 2 bases respectively, with 13 bases between them. CDR3 size: 16 residues. Germline CDR1 reads LNHNV; CDR2 reads YYDKDF (reference sequence). The chain's CDR3 is CATSRDGGVGNTEAFF. CDR3 nucleotide sequence: TGTGCCACCAGCAGAGATGGGGGGGTCGGCAACACTGAAGCTTTCTTT.

Here the CDR3 reads CASSLGTGGKTQYF. The CDR3 coding sequence is TGTGCCAGCAGCTTAGGGACAGGGGGCAAGACCCAGTACTTC. This chain connects TRBV7-3 to TRBJ2-5, with TRBD1 identical over 12 bases. Germline-derived CDR1 and CDR2 are SGHTA and FQGTGA. The CDR3 runs to 14 residues. The V segment lost 2 bases and the J segment 6 bases; nucleotides outside the gene matches: 1.

This clone appeared once. The gene calls are TRBV28 and TRBJ1-4, with 9 bases fitting TRBD1. V shed 8 bases and J 10 bases; nucleotides not matched to a gene: 11. CDR3 length equals 14 residues. Germline CDR1 MDHEN, CDR2 SYDVKM. CDR3 region: CASGTGTTLGKLFF. The DNA for the CDR3 is TGTGCCAGCGGGACAGGGACAACTTTAGGAAAACTGTTTTTT.

The V gene is TRBV2, the J gene TRBJ1-2; D might be TRBD1 (6 bases). This CDR3 region has 14 residues. Germline assignment: CDR1 SNHLY and CDR2 FYNNEI. The V and J ends lost 3 bases and 5 bases respectively, with 13 bases between them. The chain's CDR3 is CASSENRVWYGYTF. DNA for the CDR3: TGTGCCAGCAGTGAGAACAGGGTGTGGTATGGCTACACCTTC.

V and J are TRBV19 and TRBJ1-2; TRBD1 matches 7 bases. This CDR3 has 13 amino acids. Germline V gene sequence: CDR1 LNHDA, CDR2 SQIVND (reference sequence). Trimming took 7 bases from V and 3 from J; bases not matched to a gene: 5. In nucleotides, the CDR3 is TGTGCCAGTAACATCGGGACAGACTATGGCTACACCTTC. Translating it yields CASNIGTDYGYTF.

This chain connects TRBV7-3 to TRBJ2-1; TRBD2 aligns across 12 bases. CDR1 SGHTA and CDR2 FQGTGA come from the germline V gene. Germline trimming cut 5 bases from V and 5 bases from J; bases unmatched to any gene: 4. The CDR3 has 15 amino acids. CDR3 in DNA: TGTGCCAGCAGCCCACTAGCGGGAGGAGACAATGAGCAGTTCTTC. Residues: CASSPLAGGDNEQFF.

The chain carries TRBV4-1 and TRBJ1-5; D unresolved. Trimming cost V 1 base and J 4 bases, with 8 bases left between them. The CDR3 loop spans 14 amino acids. The germline V gene has CDR1 MGHRA and CDR2 YSYEKL. The CDR3 spells CASSQAGFNQPQHF. The CDR3 nucleotides are TGCGCCAGCAGCCAAGCGGGATTTAATCAGCCCCAGCATTTT.

The chain joins TRBV12-3 or TRBV12-4 to TRBJ2-2; D perhaps matches TRBD1 (6 bases). The CDR3 spans 12 residues. V was shortened by 7 bases and J by 7 bases, with 10 bases between the two germline ends. The CDR3 region is CASNPGDGELFF. CDR3 coding DNA: TGTGCCAGCAACCCAGGGGACGGGGAGCTGTTTTTT.

The gene calls are TRBV7-2 and TRBJ1-2; D might be TRBD1 (6 bases). V was clipped by 1 base and J by 7 bases, with 7 bases between them. From germline, CDR1 is SGHTA and CDR2 FQGNSA. The CDR3 is 12 amino acids. CDR3 region: CASSLGQAGYTF. In nucleotides, the CDR3 is TGTGCCAGCAGCTTAGGACAGGCTGGCTACACCTTC.

V is TRBV7-9 and J is TRBJ2-2; TRBD2 might be the D (6 bases). CDR1 is SEHNR, CDR2 FQNEAQ, per germline (reference sequence). V shed 4 bases and J shed 4 bases, with 13 bases lying between them. The CDR3 runs to 15 residues. The chain's CDR3 is CASSSAGLLTGELFF. CDR3 in DNA: TGTGCCAGCAGCTCAGCGGGCCTCCTCACCGGGGAGCTGTTTTTT.

The chain recombines TRBV6-2 or TRBV6-3 with TRBJ2-1; 13 bases line up with TRBD2. CDR1 MNHEY and CDR2 SVGEGT come from the germline V gene. With V trimmed by 2 bases and J by 12 bases, 4 bases remained unmatched. This CDR3 region has 14 residues. Written as DNA, the CDR3 is TGTGCCAGCAGTTACGGACTAGCGGGAGTCGGGCAGTTCTTC. As protein: CASSYGLAGVGQFF.

This sequence joins TRBV18 and TRBJ2-2; 12 nucleotides match TRBD2. The CDR3 totals 18 residues. Germline CDR1 reads KGHSH; CDR2 reads LQKENI. Trimming cost V 0 bases and J 6 bases; bases outside gene matches: 8. CDR3 in DNA: TGTGCCAGCTCACCACCGACTAGCGGGAGTTATACGGCCGGGGAGCTGTTTTTT. Its protein product is CASSPPTSGSYTAGELFF.